The entry below describes one TCR beta chain. CDR3 length equals 15 residues. Germline V lookup: CDR1 MDHEN, CDR2 SYDVKM. V was shortened by 6 bases and J by 4 bases, with 18 bases between the two germline ends. The sample belongs to a study of blood T cell repertoires in COVID-19. For the study at large: Sources were T cells, B-cell-depleted T cells, or PBMCs; the material itself was cDNA or gDNA.

All enrollees were about 18 to 90 years old and from some 24 US areas. Participant-given clinical history determined each cohort assignment. Sequenced by immunoSEQ multiplex PCR; TCRdb stores in-frame clones only, minus some. The table lists 200,000 or so clones, more than 75% of them singletons. The clonotype originates from a man aged 30 to 45 in a cohort exposed to, infected with or recovered from COVID-19 (not recorded which). V and J are TRBV28 and TRBJ1-1; D perhaps matches TRBD1 (5 bases). Input material: PBMCs or T cells enriched from blood (not recorded which). The CDR3 sequence: CASSNRGGLGTEAFF. The CDR3, as DNA: TGTGCCAGCAGCAACCGGGGGGGGTTGGGCACTGAAGCTTTCTTT.